This T cell receptor (beta chain) was sequenced in a study of T cells in Graves' hyperthyroidism and ophthalmopathy. Patients having uncontrolled infection, another autoimmune disease, pregnancy or lactation were not included. To note about this clonotype: Antigen specificity is unknown.

Study-level results: Most thyroid clonotypes with frequency above 0.001 were detected in blood. The model forecast ophthalmopathy, anticipating it by a median around 6.4 months before onset.

Amplification of TCR beta CDR3 regions was performed using RNA transcripts as template. The study used the HTBI primer set for a first-round RT-PCR of the TCR CDR3. Using its own MiXCR run on the multiplex PCR reads, TCRdb lists one record per CDR3 protein. The sample has more than 450,000 distinct CDR3 sequences; 20% are singletons. Germline CDR1 is MNHEY and CDR2 is SMNVEV (reference sequence). The V end lost 5 bases, the J end lost 3 bases, and 13 bases lay between the germline ends. This CDR3 contains 14 residues. The clonotype was recovered from a man aged 40-55 years with Graves' ophthalmopathy. Input material: blood. This chain links TRBV27 with TRBJ1-1, with D possibly matching TRBD1 (6 bases). The CDR3 nucleotides are TGTGCCAGCAGTCTCCTGGGGGGCTACACTGAAGCTTTCTTT. Its translation: CASSLLGGYTEAFF.